The 15 T cell receptor beta chains given below trace back to one sample, sequenced in a study of blood T cell repertoires in COVID-19. The protocol was immunoSEQ multiplex PCR, while the TCRdb copy is restricted to in-frame clones and leaves out a portion. The table lists 150,000 to 200,000 clones, approximately 90% of them singletons. Source material: peripheral blood. The receptors were sampled from an older man with active or convalescent COVID-19.

The chain recombines TRBV4-3 with TRBJ1-2, with D possibly matching TRBD1 (5 bases). The CDR3 is 14 residues long. Per germline, CDR1 LGHNA and CDR2 YSLEER. The ends were cut back, 1 base at V and 5 bases at J, with 11 bases in the middle. Written as DNA, the CDR3 is TGCGCCAGCAGCCAAGCTGGCGGGGCGTATGGCTACACCTTC. Translation: CASSQAGGAYGYTF.

This rearrangement joins TRBV7-2 to TRBJ2-1; tentative D call: TRBD1 (6 bases). Trimming took 3 bases from V and 3 from J, leaving 12 bases between them. CDR3 length equals 15 residues. Germline V lookup: CDR1 SGHTA, CDR2 FQGNSA. The CDR3 here is CASSFGGGLYNEQFF. The CDR3 DNA reads TGTGCCAGCAGCTTTGGGGGCGGCCTCTACAATGAGCAGTTCTTC.

V gene TRBV18 combines with J gene TRBJ2-1; D may be TRBD1 (6 bases). V dropped 0 bases and J dropped 9 bases, with 18 bases sitting between them. The CDR3 is 16 residues long. CDR1 and CDR2 (germline): KGHSH, LQKENI. The CDR3 DNA reads as TGTGCCAGCTCACCACCGAGCGGTCCCAGGGGAGCTGAGCAGTTCTTC. Translated: CASSPPSGPRGAEQFF.

The chain combines TRBV30 with TRBJ1-4, with 8 bases matching TRBD1. Trimming took 4 bases from V and 5 from J; bases not matched to a gene: 6. The CDR3 is made up of 14 amino acids. The V gene's germline CDR1 is GTSNPN and CDR2 SVGIG (reference sequence). The CDR3 bases are TGTGCCTGGAATAACAGGGGGGGAAATGAAAAACTGTTTTTT. Encoded protein: CAWNNRGGNEKLFF.

This chain links TRBV7-2 with TRBJ2-1, with D unresolved. The CDR3 has 14 residues. Germline V lookup: CDR1 SGHTA, CDR2 FQGNSA. Trimming removed 1 base at V and 3 bases at J, with 7 bases between. CDR3 loop: CASSLVPVYNEQFF. The CDR3 DNA is TGTGCCAGCAGCTTAGTGCCAGTCTACAATGAGCAGTTCTTC.

Written as DNA, the CDR3 is TGTGCCTGGAACGGTGTCGGGGTCGGGAACATTCAGTACTTC. This translates into CAWNGVGVGNIQYF. The genes are TRBV30 and TRBJ2-4, with TRBD2 as a possible D gene (5 bases). There are 14 residues in the CDR3. Germline V lookup: CDR1 GTSNPN, CDR2 SVGIG (reference sequence). V lost 4 bases to trimming and J lost 7 bases, with 17 bases between them.

The chain uses TRBV11-3 and TRBJ2-7; 8 positions match TRBD1. J lost 3 bases, V lost 6 bases, and 7 bases had no gene match. Germline V gene sequence: CDR1 SGHNT, CDR2 YENEEA. The CDR3 totals 14 residues. The CDR3 is CASRPGQGFYEQYF. DNA for the CDR3: TGTGCCAGCAGGCCAGGACAGGGTTTCTACGAGCAGTACTTC.

For this clone: The sample carries other DNA sequences with the same CDR3. The chain links TRBV9 to TRBJ2-3; TRBD1 matches at 7 bases. V trimming: 0 bases; J trimming: 1 base; junction bases outside the gene matches: 2. Germline lookup yields CDR1 SGDLS and CDR2 YYNGEE. This CDR3 has 15 residues. This CDR3 reads CASSVVDRGTDTQYF. CDR3 DNA: TGTGCCAGCAGCGTAGTTGACAGGGGCACAGATACGCAGTATTTT.

This chain links TRBV18 with TRBJ2-2, with D maybe TRBD1 (5 bases). The V and J ends lost 3 bases and 1 base respectively, with 9 bases between them. The CDR3 is 15 amino acids. The germline V gene has CDR1 KGHSH and CDR2 LQKENI. This chain's CDR3 is CASSPRTQNTGELFF. The CDR3 DNA sequence: TGTGCCAGCTCACCGAGGACACAGAACACCGGGGAGCTGTTTTTT. Complete variable domain (other parts from reference TRBV18 and TRBJ2-2): NAGVMQNPRHLVRRRGQEARLRCSPMKGHSHVYWYRQLPEEGLKFMVYLQKENIIDESGMPKERFSAEFPKEGPSILRIQQVVRGDSAAYFCASSPRTQNTGELFFGEGSRLTVL.

V gene TRBV20-1 combines with J gene TRBJ1-4, with 10 bases matching TRBD1. CDR1 is DFQATT, CDR2 SNEGSKA, per germline (reference sequence). The length of the CDR3 is 17 residues. Trimming removed 3 bases from V and 4 bases from J; junction bases left unmatched: 11. The CDR3 spells CSASQGQGPRINEKLFF. The CDR3 bases are TGCAGTGCTAGTCAGGGACAGGGGCCAAGAATTAATGAAAAACTGTTTTTT.

The sample holds one count of this clone. This chain joins TRBV18 and TRBJ2-3; D possibly corresponds to TRBD1 (6 bases). V was clipped by 6 bases and J by 2 bases, with 9 bases between them. Per germline, CDR1 KGHSH and CDR2 LQKENI. The length of the CDR3 is 13 residues. The CDR3 here is CASSGTFTDTQYF. In nucleotides, the CDR3 is TGTGCCAGCTCCGGGACATTCACAGATACGCAGTATTTT.

The chain uses TRBV6-1 and TRBJ2-2, with D hard to call. The germline V gene has CDR1 MNHNS and CDR2 SASEGT. This CDR3 contains 15 residues. Trimming cost V 3 bases and J 6 bases, with 14 bases left between them. This CDR3 reads CASSDRVNYPGELFF. CDR3 bases: TGTGCCAGCAGTGATCGTGTCAACTATCCCGGGGAGCTGTTTTTT.

J is TRBJ1-4 and V is TRBV19; D unresolved. V lost 5 bases, J lost 7 bases, and 8 bases lay in between. The CDR3 totals 12 residues. Germline V gene sequence: CDR1 LNHDA, CDR2 SQIVND (reference sequence). The CDR3 sequence is CASSPAGEKLFF. Written as DNA, the CDR3 is TGTGCCAGTAGTCCCGCCGGTGAAAAACTGTTTTTT. The variable domain in full, with the rest retrieved from reference TRBV19 and TRBJ1-4, is DGGITQSPKYLFRKEGQNVTLSCEQNLNHDAMYWYRQDPGQGLRLIYYSQIVNDFQKGDIAEGYSVSREKKESFPLTVTSAQKNPTAFYLCASSPAGEKLFFGSGTQLSVL.

V gene TRBV13 combines with J gene TRBJ1-6; no firm D call. Germline V CDR1 and CDR2: PRHDT, FYEKMQ (reference sequence). V was clipped by 0 bases and J by 0 bases, with 9 bases between them. The CDR3 sequence is 17 residues long. The CDR3 loop is CASSLGSLSSYNSPLHF. The CDR3 DNA sequence: TGTGCCAGCAGCTTAGGCTCTTTGAGCTCCTATAATTCACCCCTCCACTTT.

This clone appeared once. This chain connects TRBV3-1 (or the pseudogene TRBV3-2) to TRBJ2-3, with 8 bases aligning to TRBD1. CDR3 size: 16 residues. CDR1 is LGHDT and CDR2 is YNNKEL in the germline V gene (reference sequence). The junction had 9 bases not matched to a gene; V was cut back by 4 bases and J by 3 bases. The CDR3 loop is CASSLWGTGGTDTQYF. CDR3 sequence (DNA): TGTGCCAGCAGCCTGTGGGGCACAGGGGGGACAGATACGCAGTATTTT.